The TCR beta chain described here comes from a study of cytomegalovirus exposure and HLA in healthy donors. Study-wide findings and caveats: Rarity held for most TCR sequences, but there were some public TCRs that occurred in many donors. According to the study, 150 to 200 TCR beta chains were cytomegalovirus-associated.

V dropped 0 bases and J dropped 0 bases, with 10 bases sitting between them. CDR1 is SGHRS and CDR2 is YFSETQ in the germline V gene. The CDR3 is made up of 16 amino acids. The PCR ran on 60 Vbeta and 13 Jbeta primers. Here immunoSEQ multiplex PCR was the method, and the copy in TCRdb shows in-frame clones only, minus some. The top ten hold over 0.5% of the sample, which has over 200,000 clones, around four fifths seen once. About this clone: Its cognate antigen is unknown.

The chain carries TRBV5-1 and TRBJ2-4; D unresolved. This TCR came from a woman in her thirties or forties in good health and CMV-seronegative. Sequenced: PBMCs. The CDR3 spells CASSLGPFVAKNIQYF. CDR3 DNA: TGCGCCAGCAGCTTGGGGCCTTTCGTAGCCAAAAACATTCAGTACTTC.